Reported below is one T cell receptor (beta chain). Its antigen is still unknown. Base qualities are not provided; no much larger clone lies one nucleotide away. This record comes from a study of control samples from healthy donors and cancer patients (dated by TCRdb to 2019 to 2021). Trimming removed 3 bases from V and 3 bases from J; the gene matches leave 9 bases unexplained. The germline V gene encodes CDR1 LGHNA and CDR2 YSLEER. CDR3 length: 16 amino acids, cysteine to phenylalanine. The only DNA kept is the CDR3, 48 bases in frame from the first base. The library relied on the immunoSEQ multiplex PCR assay. TCRdb provides this immuneACCESS table in a form limited to in-frame rearrangements. Some clones are lacking; in checked studies, under half of them reflect an unresolved V gene, and why the rest are absent is not known. The sample yields 50,000 to 65,000 clones; more than 85% were counted once. Around 0.9% of the sample belongs to the ten largest clones.

The sample was PBMCs. This TCR came from a man younger than 45 with colorectal cancer. The rearranged segments are TRBV4-3 and TRBJ2-3; 7 bases in the junction line up with TRBD2. The CDR3 protein is CASSQGGLVFTDTQYF. DNA sequence: TGCGCCAGCAGCCAGGGAGGACTAGTTTTTACAGATACGCAGTATTTT.